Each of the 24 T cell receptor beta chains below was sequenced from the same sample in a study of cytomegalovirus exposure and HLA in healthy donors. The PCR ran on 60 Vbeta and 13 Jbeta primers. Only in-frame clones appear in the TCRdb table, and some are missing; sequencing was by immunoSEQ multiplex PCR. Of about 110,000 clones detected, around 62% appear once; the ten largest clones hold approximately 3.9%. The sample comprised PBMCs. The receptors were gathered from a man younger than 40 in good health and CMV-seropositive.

The DNA for the CDR3 is TGTGCCAGTAGTTTCAACAGGGTTTCCTATGGCTACACCTTC. This codes for CASSFNRVSYGYTF. The rearrangement uses TRBV19 and TRBJ1-2, with D perhaps TRBD1 (6 bases). The germline CDR1 and CDR2 sequences are LNHDA and SQIVND (reference sequence). The germline V and J ends were trimmed by 5 bases and 4 bases, with 14 bases remaining between them. The CDR3 runs 14 residues.

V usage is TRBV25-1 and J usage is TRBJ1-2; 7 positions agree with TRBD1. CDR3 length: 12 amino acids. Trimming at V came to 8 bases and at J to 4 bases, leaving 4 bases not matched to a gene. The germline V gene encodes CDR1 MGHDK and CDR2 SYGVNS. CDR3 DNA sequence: TGTGCCAGCGGGTCAGGGGGCTATGGCTACACCTTC. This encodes CASGSGGYGYTF.

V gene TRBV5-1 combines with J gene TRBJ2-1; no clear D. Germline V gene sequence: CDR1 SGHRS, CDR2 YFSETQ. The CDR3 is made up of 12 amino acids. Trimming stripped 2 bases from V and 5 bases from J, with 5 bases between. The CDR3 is CASSFQNNEQFF. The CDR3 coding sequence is TGCGCCAGCAGCTTTCAGAACAATGAGCAGTTCTTC.

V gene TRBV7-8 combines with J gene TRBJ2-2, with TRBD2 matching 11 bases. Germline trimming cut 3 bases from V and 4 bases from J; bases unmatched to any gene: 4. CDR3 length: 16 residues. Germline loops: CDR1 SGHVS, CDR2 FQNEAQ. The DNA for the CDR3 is TGTGCCAGCAGCTTTATGACTAGCGGGACCACCGGGGAGCTGTTTTTT. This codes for CASSFMTSGTTGELFF.

In DNA, the CDR3 is TGTGCCAGCAGCTTTGCTACTGACGGGGCCTACGAGCAGTACTTC. Translated, it gives CASSFATDGAYEQYF. The chain carries TRBV5-8 and TRBJ2-7, with D maybe TRBD2 (5 bases). Germline V CDR1 and CDR2: SGHTS, YDEGEE. CDR3 length: 15 residues. The V and J ends lost 2 bases and 2 bases respectively, with 14 bases between them.

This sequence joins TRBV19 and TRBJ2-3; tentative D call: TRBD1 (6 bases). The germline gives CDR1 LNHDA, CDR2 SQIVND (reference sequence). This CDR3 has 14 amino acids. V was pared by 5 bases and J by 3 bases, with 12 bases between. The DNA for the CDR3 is TGTGCCAGTAGTGGGTGGGGGCTTACAGATACGCAGTATTTT. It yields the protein CASSGWGLTDTQYF.

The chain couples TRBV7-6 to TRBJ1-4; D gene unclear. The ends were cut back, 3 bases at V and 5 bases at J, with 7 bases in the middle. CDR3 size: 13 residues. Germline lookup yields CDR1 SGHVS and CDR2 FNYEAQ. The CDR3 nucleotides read TGTGCCAGCAGCTTTCGACACAATGAAAAACTGTTTTTT. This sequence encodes CASSFRHNEKLFF.

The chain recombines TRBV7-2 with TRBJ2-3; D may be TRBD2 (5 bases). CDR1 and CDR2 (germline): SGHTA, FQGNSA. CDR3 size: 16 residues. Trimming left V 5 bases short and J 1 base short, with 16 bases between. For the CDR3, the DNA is TGTGCCAGCAGCCCTAGCTCCAGAGTAGGCACAGATACGCAGTATTTT. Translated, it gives CASSPSSRVGTDTQYF.

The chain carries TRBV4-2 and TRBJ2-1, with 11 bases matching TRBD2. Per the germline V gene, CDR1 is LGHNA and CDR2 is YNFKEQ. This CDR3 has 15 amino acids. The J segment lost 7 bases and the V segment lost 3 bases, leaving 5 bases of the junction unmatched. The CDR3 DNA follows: TGTGCCAGCAGCCAGGGGGTAGCGGGGGGGAATGAGCAGTTCTTC. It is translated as CASSQGVAGGNEQFF.

CDR3: CASSQGARETQYF. CDR3 coding DNA: TGTGCCAGCAGCCAAGGGGCGAGAGAGACCCAGTACTTC. The rearrangement uses TRBV14 and TRBJ2-5; D uncertain. The CDR3 consists of 13 residues. The germline V gene has CDR1 SGHDN and CDR2 FVKESK. V lost 1 base and J lost 4, with 7 bases in between.

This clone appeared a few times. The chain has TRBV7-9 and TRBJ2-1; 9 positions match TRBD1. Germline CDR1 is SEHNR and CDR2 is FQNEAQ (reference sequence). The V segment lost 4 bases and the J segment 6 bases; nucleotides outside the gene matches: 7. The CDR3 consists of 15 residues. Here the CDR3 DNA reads TGTGCCAGCAGCTCCCGGGACAGGGTAATCAATGAGCAGTTCTTC. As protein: CASSSRDRVINEQFF.

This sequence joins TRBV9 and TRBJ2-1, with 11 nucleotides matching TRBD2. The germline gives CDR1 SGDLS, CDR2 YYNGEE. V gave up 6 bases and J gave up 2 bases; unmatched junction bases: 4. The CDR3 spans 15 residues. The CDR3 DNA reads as TGTGCCAGCACCCTTAGCGGGGGGGCCTACAATGAGCAGTTCTTC. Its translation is CASTLSGGAYNEQFF.

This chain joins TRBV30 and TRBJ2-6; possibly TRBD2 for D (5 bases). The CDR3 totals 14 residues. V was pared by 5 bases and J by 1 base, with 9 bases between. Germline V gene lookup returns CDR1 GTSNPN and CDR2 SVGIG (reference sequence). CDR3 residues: CAWERESGANVLTF. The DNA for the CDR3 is TGTGCCTGGGAAAGGGAGTCTGGGGCCAACGTCCTGACTTTC.

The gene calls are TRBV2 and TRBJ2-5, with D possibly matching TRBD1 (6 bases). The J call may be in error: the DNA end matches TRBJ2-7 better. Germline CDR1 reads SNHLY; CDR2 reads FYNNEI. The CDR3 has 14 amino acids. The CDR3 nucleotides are TGTGCCAGCAGGTCCACAGGGACCTCCTACGAGCAGTACTTC. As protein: CASRSTGTSYEQYF.

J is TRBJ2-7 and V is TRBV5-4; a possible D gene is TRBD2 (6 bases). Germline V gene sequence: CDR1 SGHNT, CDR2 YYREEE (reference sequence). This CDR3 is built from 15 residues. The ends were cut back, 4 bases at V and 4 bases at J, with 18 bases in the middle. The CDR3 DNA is TGTGCCAGCAGCCCGGGGGTTCGTGGGGATTACGAGCAGTACTTC. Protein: CASSPGVRGDYEQYF.

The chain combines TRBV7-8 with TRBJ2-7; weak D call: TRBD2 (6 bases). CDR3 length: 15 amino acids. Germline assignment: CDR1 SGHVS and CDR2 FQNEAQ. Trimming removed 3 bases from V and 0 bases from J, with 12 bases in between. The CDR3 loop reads CASSFGTQGSYEQYF. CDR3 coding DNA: TGTGCCAGCAGCTTCGGGACTCAGGGCTCCTACGAGCAGTACTTC.

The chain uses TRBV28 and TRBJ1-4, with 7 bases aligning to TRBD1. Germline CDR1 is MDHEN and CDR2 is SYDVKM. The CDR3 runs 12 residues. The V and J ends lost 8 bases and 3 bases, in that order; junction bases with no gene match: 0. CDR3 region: CASGTANEKLFF. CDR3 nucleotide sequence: TGTGCCAGCGGGACAGCTAATGAAAAACTGTTTTTT.

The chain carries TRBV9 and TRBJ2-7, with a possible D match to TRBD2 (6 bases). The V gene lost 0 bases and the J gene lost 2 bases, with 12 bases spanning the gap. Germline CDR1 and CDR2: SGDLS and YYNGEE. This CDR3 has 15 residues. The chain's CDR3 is CASSVELGLTYEQYF. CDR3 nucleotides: TGTGCCAGCAGCGTAGAATTGGGACTGACCTACGAGCAGTACTTC.

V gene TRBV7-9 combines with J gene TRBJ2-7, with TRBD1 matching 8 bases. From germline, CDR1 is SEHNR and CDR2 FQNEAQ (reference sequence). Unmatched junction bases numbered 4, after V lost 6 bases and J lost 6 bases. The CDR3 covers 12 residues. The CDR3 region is CASRPGQGEQYF. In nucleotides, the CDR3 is TGTGCCAGCAGACCCGGACAGGGCGAGCAGTACTTC.

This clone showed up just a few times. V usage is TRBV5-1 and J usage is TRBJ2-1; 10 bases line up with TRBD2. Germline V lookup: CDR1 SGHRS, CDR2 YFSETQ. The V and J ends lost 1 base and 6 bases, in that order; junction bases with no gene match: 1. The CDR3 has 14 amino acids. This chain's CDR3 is CASSLLAGVNEQFF. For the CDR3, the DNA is TGCGCCAGCAGCTTGCTAGCGGGGGTCAATGAGCAGTTCTTC.

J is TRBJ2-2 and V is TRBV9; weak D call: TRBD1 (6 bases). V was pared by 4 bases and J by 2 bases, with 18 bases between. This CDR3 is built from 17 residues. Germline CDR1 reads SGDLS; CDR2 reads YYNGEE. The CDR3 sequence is CASSPEVGTPNTGELFF. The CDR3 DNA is TGTGCCAGCAGCCCGGAAGTGGGGACACCTAACACCGGGGAGCTGTTTTTT.

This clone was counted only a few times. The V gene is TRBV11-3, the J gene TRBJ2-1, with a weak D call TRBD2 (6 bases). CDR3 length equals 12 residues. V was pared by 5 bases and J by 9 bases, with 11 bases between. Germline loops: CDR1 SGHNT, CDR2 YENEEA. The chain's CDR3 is CASSAGRLEQFF. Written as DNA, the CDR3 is TGTGCCAGCAGCGCGGGACGGCTTGAGCAGTTCTTC.

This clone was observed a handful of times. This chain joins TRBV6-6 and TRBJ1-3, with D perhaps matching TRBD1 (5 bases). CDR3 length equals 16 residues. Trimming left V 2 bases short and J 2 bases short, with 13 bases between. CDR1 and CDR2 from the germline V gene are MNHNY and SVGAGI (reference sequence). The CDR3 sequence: CASSYADPGTGNTIYF. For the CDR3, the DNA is TGTGCCAGCAGTTACGCGGACCCAGGGACTGGAAACACCATATATTTT.

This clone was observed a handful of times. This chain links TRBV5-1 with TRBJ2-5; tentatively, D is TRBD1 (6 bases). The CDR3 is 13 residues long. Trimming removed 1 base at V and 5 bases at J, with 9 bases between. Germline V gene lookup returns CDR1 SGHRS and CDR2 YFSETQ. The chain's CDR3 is CASSLRGKETQYF. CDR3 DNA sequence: TGCGCCAGCAGCTTGAGGGGGAAGGAGACCCAGTACTTC.